The sequence of this T cell receptor (beta chain) was determined in a study of post-analysis software for immune sequencing data (dated by TCRdb to about 2015). Looking at the study overall: Disease courses on record covered relapsing-remitting, secondary progressive and progressive-relapsing multiple sclerosis, though some patients had no subtype annotation. A subset of samples was prepared in parallel using single-end sample barcoding, then pooled and co-amplified after Illumina adapter ligation. The patient repertoires were set against about 12 previously published healthy control repertoires from donors whose ages ranged from roughly 6 to 27 years.

From cysteine to phenylalanine, the CDR3 is 11 amino acids long. Of all the DNA, just the CDR3 is kept, 33 bases in frame from base 1. The germline V gene specifies SGHAT as CDR1 and FQNNGV as CDR2. Trimming removed 11 bases from V and 8 bases from J, leaving 13 bases between the germline ends. This clonotype was counted between two and nine times. Its binding antigen is unknown. Base qualities are not provided; no much larger clone lies one nucleotide away. Library prep was done by PCR. Sequenced on an Illumina HiSeq 2500. To reduce PCR and sequencing biases, unique molecular identifiers were incorporated into the TCR beta cDNA libraries. Roughly 500,000 cDNA molecules were obtained for every 1 to 10 million input T cells, so each molecule roughly corresponded to one T cell. The patient libraries were prepared and sequenced using the same protocol as the earlier healthy control dataset. Samples belonging to the same batch were prepared together, multiplexed and sequenced on a shared HiSeq lane. From the authors' description of their analysis: Raw barcoded reads were processed with MIGEC, and single-read molecular identifier groups were discarded before consensus assembly and CDR3 extraction. Clonotype tables were post-analysed with VDJtools, and diversity was normalized by down-sampling all datasets to the smallest sample size. Repertoire overlap clustering matched CDR3 amino acid but not nucleotide sequences to correct batch-related cross-sample contamination. TCRdb handled the public reads itself, with Q25 trimming in fastp and clone calling in MiXCR, and kept productive beta chains. Here each entry gathers all rows of one CDR3 protein and keeps the most common genes and DNA. TCRdb's processing, not the authors', yielded these V and J calls. The table for this sample lists approximately 400,000 distinct CDR3 sequences; less than 40% of them were counted only once. About an eighth of the sample is held by the ten biggest clonotypes.

The study at large found these results: The multiple sclerosis patient group was slightly younger than the control group. When samples were clustered directly using the F measure, samples prepared in the same batch co-clustered strongly, which prompted a batch-effect correction. Patients showed significantly higher frequencies than controls for 4 or 5 TRBV segments, among them TRBV5-6, TRBV5-1 and TRBV20-1. Multiple sclerosis patients had significantly lower normalized Chao1 diversity than controls, a result that suggests substantial peripheral T-cell clonal expansion.

To demonstrate the VDJtools post-analysis software, TCR beta repertoires were profiled from the peripheral blood of more than 10 young patients with multiple sclerosis. The multiple sclerosis patients were children and adolescents between roughly 6 and 17 years of age. The TCR originated in a girl between 10 and 17 years old with multiple sclerosis. Sequencing was carried out using blood. Recombination joined TRBV11-2 with TRBJ2-1; the D gene cannot be resolved beyond TRBD1 or TRBD2, each matching 5 bases. The CDR3 protein is CASSGRDEQFF. At the DNA level, the sequence is TGTGCCTCATCGGGACGCGATGAGCAGTTCTTC.